This T cell receptor beta chain was profiled in a study of CD8 T cells in Susac syndrome. RNA totalling roughly 0.45 to 1 ug underwent reverse transcription with random hexamers. TCRdb re-called the immunoSEQ multiplex PCR reads through MiXCR, storing one row per CDR3 protein. Among approximately 68,000 distinct CDR3 sequences, roughly 95% were seen once, and the ten largest hold under 0.5%. CD8+ and CD4+ T cells circulating in blood were sequenced for TCR beta. Included as multiple sclerosis controls were treatment-naive patients who had stable or active relapsing-remitting disease. The length of the CDR3 is 12 residues. Trimming removed 7 bases at V and 4 bases at J, with 11 bases between. Germline V lookup: CDR1 SGHNT, CDR2 YYREEE (reference sequence).

The receptor's source is a human donor with multiple sclerosis. The sequencing input was CD8+ T cells from PBMCs. The V call is TRBV5-4, the J call TRBJ1-2; possibly TRBD1 for D (5 bases). In DNA, the CDR3 is TGTGCCAGCTCCGGGGCTACCTATGGCTACACCTTC. Its translation: CASSGATYGYTF.